These 32 T cell receptor beta chains were all obtained from the same sample, sequenced in a study of T cell changes during pregnancy in multiple sclerosis (dated by TCRdb to between 2018 and 2021). The library came from the immunoSEQ multiplex PCR assay. In its TCRdb copy, this immuneACCESS table keeps in-frame sequences only and misses some clones. Where compared with another copy, unresolved V genes explain less than half of these, and the others have no known cause. The sample table lists approximately 50,000 clones, over 90% of them with a count of one. Roughly 0.66% of the sample lies in the top ten. This specimen consisted of CD4+ T cells from peripheral blood mononuclear cells, obtained after pregnancy. These receptor sequences come from a female donor in good health, enrolled as a control in a pregnancy study.

V and J are TRBV19 and TRBJ2-5, with a weak D call TRBD1 (5 bases). This CDR3 is 15 amino acids long. The germline V gene encodes CDR1 LNHDA and CDR2 SQIVND (reference sequence). V was pared by 7 bases and J by 2 bases, with 17 bases between. The CDR3 region is CASTYRVGQQETQYF. The CDR3 bases are TGTGCCAGTACTTATAGGGTGGGGCAACAAGAGACCCAGTACTTC.

The chain has TRBV7-8 and TRBJ2-1; 14 nucleotides align to TRBD2. The germline V gene encodes CDR1 SGHVS and CDR2 FQNEAQ. The CDR3 extends over 17 amino acids. With V trimmed by 5 bases and J by 4 bases, 7 bases remained unmatched. CDR3 bases: TGTGCCAGCAGCGTAGGGACTAGCGGGAGCAGGTACAATGAGCAGTTCTTC. This translates into CASSVGTSGSRYNEQFF.

The CDR3 DNA reads as TGTGCCAGCAGATCTTATCAGGGGAACACTGAAGCTTTCTTT. It translates to CASRSYQGNTEAFF. The chain employs TRBV7-9 and TRBJ1-1; tentative D call: TRBD1 (5 bases). Trimming took 6 bases from V and 1 from J, leaving 12 bases between them. Per germline, CDR1 SEHNR and CDR2 FQNEAQ (reference sequence). The CDR3 totals 14 residues. The full variable domain, rest sourced from reference TRBV7-9 and TRBJ1-1, is DTGVSQNPRHKITKRGQNVTFRCDPISEHNRLYWYRQTLGQGPEFLTYFQNEAQLEKSRLLSDRFSAERPKGSFSTLEIQRTEQGDSAMYLCASRSYQGNTEAFFGQGTRLTVV.

The chain uses TRBV19 and TRBJ1-2; 9 bases match TRBD1. Unmatched junction bases numbered 14, after V lost 4 bases and J lost 8 bases. Germline V lookup: CDR1 LNHDA, CDR2 SQIVND (reference sequence). CDR3 length equals 16 residues. DNA for the CDR3: TGTGCCAGTAGTAGGTCGTCCTTAACAGGGGGCCAGGGCTACACCTTC. Its protein product is CASSRSSLTGGQGYTF.

The chain combines TRBV9 with TRBJ1-2; 10 bases line up with TRBD1. Germline-derived CDR1 and CDR2 are SGDLS and YYNGEE. The J segment lost 5 bases and the V segment lost 2 bases, leaving 3 bases of the junction unmatched. The CDR3 length is 14 residues. CDR3 in amino acids: CASSVTGGGYGYTF. DNA for the CDR3: TGTGCCAGCAGCGTGACAGGGGGCGGATATGGCTACACCTTC.

The chain carries TRBV5-1 and TRBJ2-4; D not resolved. The CDR3 totals 12 residues. V dropped 0 bases and J dropped 13 bases, with 11 bases sitting between them. Germline-derived CDR1 and CDR2 are SGHRS and YFSETQ. The CDR3 loop reads CASSLDEGVQYF. DNA of the CDR3: TGCGCCAGCAGCTTGGACGAAGGAGTACAGTACTTC.

This chain links TRBV9 with TRBJ2-7, with 10 bases fitting TRBD1. The CDR3 consists of 15 residues. The ends lost 4 bases at V and 5 bases at J; junction bases unmatched: 9. Germline-derived CDR1 and CDR2 are SGDLS and YYNGEE. The CDR3 here is CASSLGGQGRNEQYF. The CDR3 DNA reads TGTGCCAGCAGCCTCGGGGGACAGGGGCGTAACGAGCAGTACTTC.

The CDR3 coding sequence is TGTGCCAGCAGCTTAGGACTAGCCCAGGATGAGCAGTTCTTC. This gives the protein CASSLGLAQDEQFF. The genes are TRBV7-2 and TRBJ2-1, with 7 bases that match TRBD2. The CDR3 runs to 14 residues. Trimming removed 1 base from V and 8 bases from J; junction bases left unmatched: 5. Per germline, CDR1 SGHTA and CDR2 FQGNSA.

V and J are TRBV7-9 and TRBJ2-2, with TRBD1 matching over 8 bases. The CDR3 loop spans 13 amino acids. Trimming cost V 6 bases and J 5 bases; bases outside gene matches: 2. Germline CDR1 SEHNR, CDR2 FQNEAQ (reference sequence). CDR3 in DNA: TGTGCCAGCAGTCACAGGGGGACCGGGGAGCTGTTTTTT. The encoded protein is CASSHRGTGELFF.

This chain uses TRBV4-2 with TRBJ1-4; tentatively, D is TRBD1 (6 bases). Trimming removed 4 bases at V and 4 bases at J, with 13 bases between. There are 15 residues in the CDR3. Germline V gene data show CDR1 as LGHNA and CDR2 as YNFKEQ. The CDR3 is CASSPIRDNNEKLFF. The CDR3 DNA reads as TGTGCCAGCAGCCCGATCCGGGACAATAATGAAAAACTGTTTTTT.

The chain employs TRBV2 and TRBJ1-6; a possible D gene is TRBD1 (6 bases). The CDR3 spans 14 residues. Germline CDR1 reads SNHLY; CDR2 reads FYNNEI. V was trimmed by 7 bases and J by 13 bases, leaving 20 bases between them. CDR3 DNA sequence: TGTGCCAGCACCAAGGGACAAATTGGGACCCCCCTCCACTTT. Residues: CASTKGQIGTPLHF.

V usage is TRBV29-1 and J usage is TRBJ2-7; 7 nucleotides match TRBD2. Per the germline V gene, CDR1 is SQVTM and CDR2 is ANQGSEA. The CDR3 consists of 11 residues. The V gene end was trimmed by 7 bases and the J gene end by 3 bases; junction bases not matched to a gene: 3. This CDR3 is CSAREVYEQYF. The CDR3 DNA reads TGCAGCGCCCGGGAGGTCTACGAGCAGTACTTC.

This clone was counted once. This rearrangement joins TRBV6-1 to TRBJ2-1, with TRBD2 identical over 12 bases. Per the germline V gene, CDR1 is MNHNS and CDR2 is SASEGT. Germline trimming cut 2 bases from V and 2 bases from J; bases unmatched to any gene: 13. The CDR3 sequence is 20 residues long. CDR3 in DNA: TGTGCCAGCAGTGAATTCAGATATACTAGGACTAGCGGGACCTACAATGAGCAGTTCTTC. Protein sequence: CASSEFRYTRTSGTYNEQFF.

This clone was seen only a few times. The rearrangement joins TRBV6-6 to TRBJ2-1; D not resolved. V shed 4 bases and J shed 3 bases, with 10 bases lying between them. Germline-derived CDR1 and CDR2 are MNHNY and SVGAGI (reference sequence). The CDR3 spans 14 residues. The CDR3 region has the DNA TGTGCCAGCAGTTTTTCTAGAATCTACAATGAGCAGTTCTTC. Translated, it gives CASSFSRIYNEQFF.

Worth noting for this clone: The same CDR3 arises from other DNA sequences in this sample as well. V gene TRBV30 combines with J gene TRBJ1-6; the D is unclear. Trimming took 3 bases from V and 5 from J, leaving 11 bases between them. This CDR3 is built from 14 residues. Germline CDR1 is GTSNPN and CDR2 is SVGIG (reference sequence). The CDR3 DNA is TGTGCCTGGAGGTACAGCTACAATAATTCACCCCTCCACTTT. Its translation is CAWRYSYNNSPLHF. Full variable domain (remainder filled in from reference TRBV30 and TRBJ1-6): SQTIHQWPATLVQPVGSPLSLECTVEGTSNPNLYWYRQAAGRGLQLLFYSVGIGQISSEVPQNLSASRPQDRQFILSSKKLLLSDSGFYLCAWRYSYNNSPLHFGNGTRLTVT.

J is TRBJ1-3 and V is TRBV13; tentative D call: TRBD1 (6 bases). CDR1 is PRHDT and CDR2 is FYEKMQ in the germline V gene (reference sequence). V lost 5 bases and J lost 4, with 9 bases in between. The length of the CDR3 is 13 residues. The CDR3, as DNA: TGTGCCAGCAGCCGGACAGCAGGAAACACCATATATTTT. Amino acids: CASSRTAGNTIYF.

The CDR3 nucleotides read TGTGCCAGCTCACCCTCTAGCACAGATACGCAGTATTTT. Encoded protein: CASSPSSTDTQYF. The rearrangement joins TRBV18 to TRBJ2-3; D unclear. The CDR3 is 13 residues long. Trimming left V 3 bases short and J 0 bases short, with 4 bases between. Germline-derived CDR1 and CDR2 are KGHSH and LQKENI. The whole variable domain, filled in from reference TRBV18 and TRBJ2-3, reads NAGVMQNPRHLVRRRGQEARLRCSPMKGHSHVYWYRQLPEEGLKFMVYLQKENIIDESGMPKERFSAEFPKEGPSILRIQQVVRGDSAAYFCASSPSSTDTQYFGPGTRLTVL.

This chain links TRBV5-1 with TRBJ2-2, with TRBD2 as a possible D gene (5 bases). V lost 0 bases and J 7 bases, leaving 10 bases between the germline ends. Germline CDR1 is SGHRS and CDR2 is YFSETQ. The CDR3 contains 14 residues. CDR3 sequence reads: CASSLDHEGGELFF. CDR3 nucleotides: TGCGCCAGCAGCTTGGATCACGAGGGCGGGGAGCTGTTTTTT.

V is TRBV19 and J is TRBJ2-5, with 10 bases identical to TRBD1. Germline CDR1 is LNHDA and CDR2 is SQIVND (reference sequence). This CDR3 spans 14 amino acids. The V gene end was trimmed by 5 bases and the J gene end by 5 bases; junction bases not matched to a gene: 5. DNA for the CDR3: TGTGCCAGTAGTTCGACAGGGGGCGGGGAGACCCAGTACTTC. Protein: CASSSTGGGETQYF.

This chain uses TRBV19 with TRBJ2-7, with a weak D call TRBD2 (6 bases). Looked up from germline, CDR1 is LNHDA and CDR2 is SQIVND (reference sequence). The CDR3 length is 13 residues. V was clipped by 6 bases and J by 3 bases, with 12 bases between them. CDR3 sequence (DNA): TGTGCCAGTAGCCTGGCCGGGGGCTACGAGCAGTACTTC. Protein: CASSLAGGYEQYF. The entire variable domain, with the rest obtained from reference TRBV19 and TRBJ2-7, is as follows: DGGITQSPKYLFRKEGQNVTLSCEQNLNHDAMYWYRQDPGQGLRLIYYSQIVNDFQKGDIAEGYSVSREKKESFPLTVTSAQKNPTAFYLCASSLAGGYEQYFGPGTRLTVT.

This CDR3 reads CASSLADRKETQYF. The CDR3 DNA reads as TGTGCCAGCAGCTTAGCTGACAGAAAAGAGACCCAGTACTTC. V and J are TRBV7-9 and TRBJ2-5; D perhaps matches TRBD1 (5 bases). From germline, CDR1 is SEHNR and CDR2 FQNEAQ (reference sequence). This CDR3 has 14 residues. Trimming pared 0 bases from V and 3 bases from J, leaving 8 bases between.

The rearrangement uses TRBV7-9 and TRBJ2-3, with 10 positions matching TRBD2. Germline values: CDR1 SEHNR, CDR2 FQNEAQ (reference sequence). V dropped 2 bases and J dropped 6; count of bases not matched to a gene: 8. The CDR3 has 16 amino acids. The CDR3: CASSLKVLAGVDTQYF. The DNA for the CDR3 is TGTGCCAGCAGCTTAAAGGTTCTAGCGGGAGTCGATACGCAGTATTTT. The full variable domain, completed using reference TRBV7-9 and TRBJ2-3, is DTGVSQNPRHKITKRGQNVTFRCDPISEHNRLYWYRQTLGQGPEFLTYFQNEAQLEKSRLLSDRFSAERPKGSFSTLEIQRTEQGDSAMYLCASSLKVLAGVDTQYFGPGTRLTVL.

This sequence joins TRBV6-5 and TRBJ2-7, with D unresolved. V was cut by 2 bases and J by 0 bases, with 5 bases left in between. This CDR3 region has 13 residues. Looked up from germline, CDR1 is MNHEY and CDR2 is SVGAGI. The CDR3 here is CASSYRASYEQYF. The CDR3 bases are TGTGCCAGCAGTTACCGAGCCTCCTACGAGCAGTACTTC.

This chain joins TRBV25-1 and TRBJ1-2; 11 bases are shared with TRBD1. CDR1 is MGHDK, CDR2 SYGVNS, per germline. The length of the CDR3 is 15 residues. The V segment lost 3 bases and the J segment 6 bases; nucleotides outside the gene matches: 6. Here the CDR3 reads CASSEPGQGGNGYTF. In DNA, the CDR3 is TGTGCCAGCAGTGAGCCGGGACAGGGGGGAAATGGCTACACCTTC.

V and J are TRBV5-8 and TRBJ1-5, with D tentatively TRBD1 (6 bases). Trimming took 4 bases from V and 0 from J, leaving 14 bases between them. Germline CDR1 reads SGHTS; CDR2 reads YDEGEE. CDR3 length: 16 residues. CDR3 sequence: CASSKGTPYSNQPQHF. The DNA of the CDR3 is TGTGCCAGCAGCAAGGGGACACCCTATAGCAATCAGCCCCAGCATTTT.

The chain uses TRBV28 and TRBJ1-6, with 8 nucleotides matching TRBD1. CDR3 length: 14 amino acids. V trimming: 5 bases; J trimming: 10 bases; junction bases outside the gene matches: 7. CDR1 is MDHEN and CDR2 is SYDVKM in the germline V gene. The CDR3 DNA follows: TGTGCCAGCAGTCGCGGGGGACAGGAGTCACCCCTCCACTTT. Amino acid sequence: CASSRGGQESPLHF.

This chain connects TRBV19 to TRBJ2-5; 7 bases are shared with TRBD2. The J segment lost 3 bases and the V segment lost 7 bases, leaving 11 bases of the junction unmatched. CDR3 length: 15 residues. From germline, CDR1 is LNHDA and CDR2 SQIVND (reference sequence). The CDR3 loop reads CASTDGSAGEETQYF. The CDR3 nucleotides read TGTGCCAGTACCGACGGGAGCGCGGGGGAAGAGACCCAGTACTTC.

The CDR3 region has the DNA TGTGCCAGCAGCCCCTACCAACCCACTAGAACCGCCTACGAGCAGTACTTC. Translated: CASSPYQPTRTAYEQYF. The rearrangement uses TRBV27 and TRBJ2-7, with D perhaps matching TRBD2 (5 bases). V lost 6 bases and J lost 2, with 23 bases in between. CDR3 length: 17 residues. Germline CDR1 is MNHEY and CDR2 is SMNVEV (reference sequence).

Relative to its sample, this clone is medium-sized. This chain uses TRBV20-1 with TRBJ1-2; D is ambiguous. There are 8 residues in the CDR3. Germline CDR1 and CDR2: DFQATT and SNEGSKA (reference sequence). The V end lost 7 bases, the J end lost 6 bases, and 3 bases lay between the germline ends. The DNA for the CDR3 is TGCAGTGGAGATGGCTACACCTTC. Encoded protein: CSGDGYTF.

The V gene is TRBV5-5, the J gene TRBJ2-7, with D perhaps matching TRBD1 (5 bases). Germline CDR1 is SGHKS and CDR2 is YYEKEE (reference sequence). The CDR3 is 13 amino acids. V lost 6 bases to trimming and J lost 5 bases, with 15 bases between them. The CDR3 DNA follows: TGTGCCAGCACCTCTGCCAGGGTCAACGAGCAGTACTTC. Its translation is CASTSARVNEQYF.

This clone was seen once. V is TRBV10-3 and J is TRBJ2-2; D is ambiguous. The V end lost 1 base, the J end lost 7 bases, and 10 bases lay between the germline ends. CDR1 ENHRY and CDR2 SYGVKD come from the germline V gene. This CDR3 has 14 residues. The CDR3 DNA reads TGTGCCATCAGTGAGTATAGGAGCAGCGGGGAGCTGTTTTTT. This sequence encodes CAISEYRSSGELFF.

The J gene is TRBJ2-2, the V gene TRBV19, with a possible D match to TRBD1 (6 bases). CDR3 length: 16 residues. Germline CDR1 reads LNHDA; CDR2 reads SQIVND (reference sequence). V was cut by 5 bases and J by 5 bases, with 18 bases left in between. Written as DNA, the CDR3 is TGTGCCAGTAGTCGATCGGGACCCAGGGGAACCGGGGAGCTGTTTTTT. Protein sequence: CASSRSGPRGTGELFF.